A single sample gave rise to the 24 T cell receptor beta chains below, sequenced in a study of Ad26.COV2.S vaccination and SARS-CoV-2 variants. Treatment meaning: some 19 received Ad26.COV2.S at low or high dose, single or two shots; about 5 received placebo; per-sample allocation not given. Sampling took place 63 days after the first vaccine or placebo injection. The assay was immunoSEQ multiplex PCR, and TCRdb's table has in-frame clones only and misses some. Here the sample spans about 680,000 clones, roughly 90% being singletons. Sample: peripheral blood, taken in a trial of Ad26.COV2.S vaccine versus placebo. The receptors here all came from a person aged 18 to 65 who received the Ad26.COV2.S COVID-19 vaccine or a placebo.

The CDR3 region is CASSLDRVGPSYEQYF. CDR3 nucleotides: TGTGCCAGCAGCCTCGACAGGGTGGGGCCCTCCTACGAGCAGTACTTC. The V and J genes are TRBV7-2 and TRBJ2-7, with TRBD1 identical over 7 bases. V dropped 5 bases and J dropped 0; count of bases not matched to a gene: 10. CDR1 is SGHTA and CDR2 is FQGNSA in the germline V gene. The CDR3 sequence is 16 residues long.

The rearrangement uses TRBV7-2 and TRBJ2-7; 8 positions agree with TRBD1. The germline V gene has CDR1 SGHTA and CDR2 FQGNSA. With V trimmed by 5 bases and J by 5 bases, 8 bases remained unmatched. The CDR3 is 14 amino acids. CDR3 amino acids: CASSPTGARDEQYF. The CDR3 DNA reads TGTGCCAGCAGCCCGACAGGGGCCCGCGACGAGCAGTACTTC.

The CDR3 DNA sequence: TGTGCCAGCAGCGATCAGAGGGGCGGGGGCACAGATACGCAGTATTTT. The encoded protein is CASSDQRGGGTDTQYF. The chain employs TRBV5-4 and TRBJ2-3; D might be TRBD2 (6 bases). The V gene's germline CDR1 is SGHNT and CDR2 YYREEE (reference sequence). The V gene lost 4 bases and the J gene lost 1 base, with 16 bases spanning the gap. This CDR3 region has 16 residues.

The chain uses TRBV30 and TRBJ1-5, with D unresolved. Germline V lookup: CDR1 GTSNPN, CDR2 SVGIG (reference sequence). V shed 0 bases and J shed 0 bases, with 15 bases lying between them. This CDR3 spans 17 amino acids. The CDR3, as DNA: TGTGCCTGGAGTGTACACGGAGACAAGTATAGCAATCAGCCCCAGCATTTT. It translates to CAWSVHGDKYSNQPQHF.

The gene calls are TRBV2 and TRBJ1-1, with D perhaps matching TRBD1 (6 bases). From germline, CDR1 is SNHLY and CDR2 FYNNEI. This CDR3 is built from 14 residues. Trimming stripped 1 base from V and 1 base from J, with 7 bases between. CDR3 amino acids: CASSEGGRNTEAFF. The CDR3 DNA reads as TGTGCCAGCAGTGAAGGGGGGCGGAACACTGAAGCTTTCTTT. Supplemented by reference TRBV2 and TRBJ1-1, the full variable domain reads EPEVTQTPSHQVTQMGQEVILRCVPISNHLYFYWYRQILGQKVEFLVSFYNNEISEKSEIFDDQFSVERPDGSNFTLKIRSTKLEDSAMYFCASSEGGRNTEAFFGQGTRLTVV.

V gene TRBV9 combines with J gene TRBJ2-5, with 8 bases fitting TRBD2. V was clipped by 0 bases and J by 1 base; unmatched bases: 5. This CDR3 has 16 residues. The germline V gene has CDR1 SGDLS and CDR2 YYNGEE. The CDR3 DNA is TGTGCCAGCAGCGTAGCTAGTGGGACTAGCCAAGAGACCCAGTACTTC. It is translated as CASSVASGTSQETQYF.

This sequence joins TRBV19 and TRBJ1-6; 7 bases agree with TRBD1. The CDR3 contains 18 residues. V trimming: 3 bases; J trimming: 0 bases; junction bases outside the gene matches: 8. CDR1 and CDR2 from the germline V gene are LNHDA and SQIVND (reference sequence). The CDR3 region has the DNA TGTGCCAGTAGTATTGGGACAGAACGCAGCTCCTATAATTCACCCCTCCACTTT. Translating it yields CASSIGTERSSYNSPLHF. Using reference TRBV19 and TRBJ1-6 for the parts outside the CDR3, the full variable domain is DGGITQSPKYLFRKEGQNVTLSCEQNLNHDAMYWYRQDPGQGLRLIYYSQIVNDFQKGDIAEGYSVSREKKESFPLTVTSAQKNPTAFYLCASSIGTERSSYNSPLHFGNGTRLTVT.

The chain employs TRBV12-3 or TRBV12-4 and TRBJ2-7; 8 nucleotides line up with TRBD1. V trimming: 7 bases; J trimming: 4 bases; junction bases outside the gene matches: 6. This CDR3 comprises 13 residues. The CDR3 DNA follows: TGTGCCAGCACATGGACAGGGACGTACGAGCAGTACTTC. Protein sequence: CASTWTGTYEQYF.

This chain connects TRBV19 to TRBJ1-1; 10 bases line up with TRBD1. The CDR3 length is 14 residues. The germline V gene encodes CDR1 LNHDA and CDR2 SQIVND (reference sequence). J lost 7 bases, V lost 5 bases, and 7 bases had no gene match. Written as DNA, the CDR3 is TGTGCCAGTAGTCTTGACAGGGGGCAAGGTGAAGCTTTCTTT. Translation gives CASSLDRGQGEAFF.

Comments on this clone: This same CDR3 is encoded by further DNA sequences in the sample. The rearrangement joins TRBV5-1 to TRBJ2-1; D not resolved. Per the germline V gene, CDR1 is SGHRS and CDR2 is YFSETQ. This CDR3 region has 15 residues. With 0 bases removed from V and 0 bases from J, the gap between germline ends came to 7 bases. The CDR3: CASSLDRGSYNEQFF. As DNA, the CDR3 is TGCGCCAGCAGCTTGGATCGAGGCTCCTACAATGAGCAGTTCTTC.

This clone was detected only once. The chain carries TRBV7-8 and TRBJ1-1; 7 bases match TRBD1. CDR3 length: 13 residues. J was trimmed by 4 bases and V by 6 bases; bases with no gene match: 5. Germline CDR1 and CDR2: SGHVS and FQNEAQ. The DNA of the CDR3 is TGTGCCAGCAGTTCTCAGGGGGGCACTGAAGCTTTCTTT. Amino acid sequence: CASSSQGGTEAFF.

The gene calls are TRBV25-1 and TRBJ2-3, with a weak D call TRBD2 (5 bases). The CDR3 loop spans 15 amino acids. The ends were cut back, 3 bases at V and 0 bases at J, with 10 bases in the middle. From germline, CDR1 is MGHDK and CDR2 SYGVNS. CDR3 bases: TGTGCCAGCAGTGATAATACGGGGAGCACAGATACGCAGTATTTT. This codes for CASSDNTGSTDTQYF.

The chain links TRBV7-6 to TRBJ1-5; D ambiguous. The V end lost 1 base, the J end lost 7 bases, and 14 bases lay between the germline ends. Germline V gene lookup returns CDR1 SGHVS and CDR2 FNYEAQ. This CDR3 comprises 15 residues. As DNA, the CDR3 is TGTGCCAGCAGCTTAGTGGTGGGGATTGAGCAGCCCCAGCATTTT. Translated: CASSLVVGIEQPQHF.

The rearrangement links TRBV5-8 to TRBJ1-1; 10 nucleotides align to TRBD1. After removal of 0 bases from V and 3 bases from J, the junction contained 2 bases not matched to a gene. The CDR3 has 15 amino acids. Germline V gene lookup returns CDR1 SGHTS and CDR2 YDEGEE. CDR3 DNA: TGTGCCAGCAGCTTGGCCGGGACAGGGGACACTGAAGCTTTCTTT. Its translation: CASSLAGTGDTEAFF.

The V gene is TRBV10-3, the J gene TRBJ1-5; tentative D call: TRBD1 (6 bases). CDR3 length: 18 residues. CDR1 is ENHRY, CDR2 SYGVKD, per germline. V gave up 3 bases and J gave up 3 bases, with 21 bases separating them. CDR3 amino acids: CAISEGVIVGGPNQPQHF. CDR3 coding DNA: TGTGCCATCAGTGAAGGTGTAATTGTGGGGGGCCCCAATCAGCCCCAGCATTTT.

The chain combines TRBV6-5 with TRBJ2-7; D is perhaps TRBD2 (6 bases). The CDR3 has 12 residues. V was trimmed by 7 bases and J by 4 bases, leaving 11 bases between them. Per germline, CDR1 MNHEY and CDR2 SVGAGI. CDR3 region: CASKRELYEQYF. The CDR3 DNA sequence: TGTGCCAGCAAACGGGAGCTGTACGAGCAGTACTTC.

The gene calls are TRBV30 and TRBJ1-1; D remains unclear. This CDR3 has 11 residues. Deletions cut 0 bases from V and 11 bases from J, with 10 bases between. The germline V gene encodes CDR1 GTSNPN and CDR2 SVGIG (reference sequence). The CDR3 DNA reads TGTGCCTGGAGTGTCCTGTCTCAGGCTTTCTTT. This encodes CAWSVLSQAFF.

The chain is built from TRBV18 and TRBJ2-7, with 7 bases matching TRBD2. The length of the CDR3 is 15 residues. Germline loops: CDR1 KGHSH, CDR2 LQKENI. Trimming removed 0 bases from V and 2 bases from J; junction bases left unmatched: 4. The CDR3 nucleotides read TGTGCCAGCTCACCACCTAGCGGGCGGACCTACGAGCAGTACTTC. This gives the protein CASSPPSGRTYEQYF.

The V and J genes are TRBV29-1 and TRBJ2-2; weak D call: TRBD1 (5 bases). This CDR3 comprises 14 residues. The germline V and J ends were trimmed by 2 bases and 4 bases, with 11 bases remaining between them. Germline V CDR1 and CDR2: SQVTM, ANQGSEA. The CDR3 nucleotides read TGCAGCGTTGAAAGGGGCGTCGGCACCGGGGAGCTGTTTTTT. This translates into CSVERGVGTGELFF.

V gene TRBV30 combines with J gene TRBJ1-1, with a tentative D call TRBD1 (6 bases). The CDR3 contains 10 residues. Germline lookup yields CDR1 GTSNPN and CDR2 SVGIG (reference sequence). Trimming took 2 bases from V and 10 from J, leaving 8 bases between them. CDR3 in amino acids: CAWSSGVAFF. Here the CDR3 DNA reads TGTGCCTGGAGTTCAGGGGTAGCTTTCTTT.

The chain is built from TRBV5-4 and TRBJ2-5; TRBD2 matches 11 bases. With V trimmed by 5 bases and J by 2 bases, 5 bases remained unmatched. Germline CDR1 SGHNT, CDR2 YYREEE (reference sequence). CDR3 length equals 15 residues. CDR3 DNA: TGTGCCAGCAGGCTAGGGACTAGCGGACAAGAGACCCAGTACTTC. It translates to CASRLGTSGQETQYF.

This clone was recorded once. The junction and the germline gene differ at one end; a read error may be behind it. The gene calls are TRBV7-9 and TRBJ1-1; tentative D call: TRBD1 (6 bases). This CDR3 has 13 amino acids. Per germline, CDR1 SEHNR and CDR2 FQNEAQ (reference sequence). CDR3 coding DNA: TGTGCCAGCAGATTAGCAGGGGTTCCTGAAGCTTTCTTT. This gives the protein CASRLAGVPEAFF.

This clone was seen a handful of times. The chain uses TRBV19 and TRBJ2-7, with D possibly matching TRBD2 (6 bases). V was clipped by 5 bases and J by 2 bases, with 13 bases between them. CDR3 length: 14 amino acids. The V gene's germline CDR1 is LNHDA and CDR2 SQIVND (reference sequence). This CDR3 reads CASSLEIAAYEQYF. CDR3 nucleotide sequence: TGTGCCAGTAGTCTCGAGATAGCGGCCTACGAGCAGTACTTC.

V gene TRBV9 combines with J gene TRBJ2-1; D possibly uses TRBD1 or TRBD2 (6 bases each). The CDR3 runs to 13 residues. V shed 3 bases and J shed 7 bases, with 11 bases lying between them. The germline CDR1 and CDR2 sequences are SGDLS and YYNGEE. The CDR3: CASSGGARNEQFF. The CDR3 DNA sequence: TGTGCCAGCAGCGGGGGGGCTAGAAATGAGCAGTTCTTC.